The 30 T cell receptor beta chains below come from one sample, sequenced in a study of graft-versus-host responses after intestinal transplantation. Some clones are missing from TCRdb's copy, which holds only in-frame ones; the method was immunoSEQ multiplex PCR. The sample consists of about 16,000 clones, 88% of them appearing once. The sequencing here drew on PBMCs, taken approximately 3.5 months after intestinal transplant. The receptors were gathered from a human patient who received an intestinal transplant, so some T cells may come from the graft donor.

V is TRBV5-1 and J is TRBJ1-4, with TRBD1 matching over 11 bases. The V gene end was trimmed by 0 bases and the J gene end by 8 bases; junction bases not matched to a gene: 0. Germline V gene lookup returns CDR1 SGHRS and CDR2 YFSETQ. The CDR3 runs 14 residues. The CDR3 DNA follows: TGCGCCAGCAGCTTGGGGACAGGGGGCGAAAAACTGTTTTTT. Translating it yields CASSLGTGGEKLFF. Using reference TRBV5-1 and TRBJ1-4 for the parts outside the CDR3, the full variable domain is KAGVTQTPRYLIKTRGQQVTLSCSPISGHRSVSWYQQTPGQGLQFLFEYFSETQRNKGNFPGRFSGRQFSNSRSEMNVSTLELGDSALYLCASSLGTGGEKLFFGSGTQLSVL.

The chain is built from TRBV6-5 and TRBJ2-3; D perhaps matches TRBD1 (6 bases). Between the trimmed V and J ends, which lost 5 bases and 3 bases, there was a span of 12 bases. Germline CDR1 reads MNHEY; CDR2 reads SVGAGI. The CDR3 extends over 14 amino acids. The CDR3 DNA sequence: TGTGCCAGCAGTAGGACAGAAACAACAGATACGCAGTATTTT. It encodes CASSRTETTDTQYF.

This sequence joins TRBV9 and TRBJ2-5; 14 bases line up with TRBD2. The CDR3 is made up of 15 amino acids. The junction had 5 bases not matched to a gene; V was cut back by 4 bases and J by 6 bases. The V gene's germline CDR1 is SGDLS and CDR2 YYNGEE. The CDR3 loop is CASSMGTSGSQTQYF. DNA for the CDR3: TGTGCCAGCAGCATGGGGACTAGCGGGAGTCAGACCCAGTACTTC.

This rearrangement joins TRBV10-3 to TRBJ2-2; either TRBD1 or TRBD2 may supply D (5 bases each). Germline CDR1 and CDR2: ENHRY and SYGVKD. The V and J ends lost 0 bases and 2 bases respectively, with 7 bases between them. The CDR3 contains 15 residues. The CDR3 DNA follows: TGTGCCATCAGTGAGTCCCGGGACAACACCGGGGAGCTGTTTTTT. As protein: CAISESRDNTGELFF.

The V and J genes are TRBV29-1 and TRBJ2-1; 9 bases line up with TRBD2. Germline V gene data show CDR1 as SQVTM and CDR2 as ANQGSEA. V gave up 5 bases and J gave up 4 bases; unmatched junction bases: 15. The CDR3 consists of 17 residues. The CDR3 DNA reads TGCAGCGTTTTCCTTATTGGCGGGAGGGGGGCATACAATGAGCAGTTCTTC. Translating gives CSVFLIGGRGAYNEQFF.

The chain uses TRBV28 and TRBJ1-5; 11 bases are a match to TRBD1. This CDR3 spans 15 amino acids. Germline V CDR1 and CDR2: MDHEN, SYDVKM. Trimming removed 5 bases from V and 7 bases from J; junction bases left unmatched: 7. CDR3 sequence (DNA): TGTGCCAGCAGTAAGGACAGGGGGCTAAGACAGCCCCAGCATTTT. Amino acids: CASSKDRGLRQPQHF.

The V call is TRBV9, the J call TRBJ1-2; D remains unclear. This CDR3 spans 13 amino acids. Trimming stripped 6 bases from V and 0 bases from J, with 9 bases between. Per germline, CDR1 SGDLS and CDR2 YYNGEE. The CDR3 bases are TGTGCCAGCACCAGCGCTGCTAACTATGGCTACACCTTC. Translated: CASTSAANYGYTF. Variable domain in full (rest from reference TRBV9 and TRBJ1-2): DSGVTQTPKHLITATGQRVTLRCSPRSGDLSVYWYQQSLDQGLQFLIQYYNGEERAKGNILERFSAQQFPDLHSELNLSSLELGDSALYFCASTSAANYGYTFGSGTRLTVV.

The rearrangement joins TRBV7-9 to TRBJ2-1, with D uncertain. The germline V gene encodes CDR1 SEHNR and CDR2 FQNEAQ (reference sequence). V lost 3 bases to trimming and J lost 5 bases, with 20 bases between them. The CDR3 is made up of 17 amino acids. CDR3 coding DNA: TGTGCCAGCAGCTTCACACGACGGGCCAGCGCTCACAATGAGCAGTTCTTC. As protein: CASSFTRRASAHNEQFF.

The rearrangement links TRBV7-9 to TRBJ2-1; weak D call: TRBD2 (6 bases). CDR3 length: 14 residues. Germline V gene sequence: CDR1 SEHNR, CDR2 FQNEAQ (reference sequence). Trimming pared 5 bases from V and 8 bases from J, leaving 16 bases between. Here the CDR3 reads CASSRSGGGDEQFF. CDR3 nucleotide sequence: TGTGCCAGCAGCCGCTCGGGCGGCGGGGATGAGCAGTTCTTC.

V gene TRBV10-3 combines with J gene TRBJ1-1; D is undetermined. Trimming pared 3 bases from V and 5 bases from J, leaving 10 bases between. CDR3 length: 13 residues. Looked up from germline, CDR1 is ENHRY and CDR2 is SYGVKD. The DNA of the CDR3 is TGTGCCATCAGTGAAGGGAGTTCAACTGAAGCTTTCTTT. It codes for CAISEGSSTEAFF.

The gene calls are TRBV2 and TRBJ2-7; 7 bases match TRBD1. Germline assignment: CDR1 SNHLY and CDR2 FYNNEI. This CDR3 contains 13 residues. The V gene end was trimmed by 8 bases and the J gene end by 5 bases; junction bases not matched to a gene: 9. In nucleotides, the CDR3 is TGTGCCAGCGGGCACAGACAGGGTAACGAGCAGTACTTC. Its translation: CASGHRQGNEQYF.

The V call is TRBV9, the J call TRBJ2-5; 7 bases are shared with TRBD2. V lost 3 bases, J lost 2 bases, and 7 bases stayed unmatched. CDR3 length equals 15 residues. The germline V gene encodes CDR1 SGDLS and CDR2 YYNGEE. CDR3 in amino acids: CASSGVAGDQETQYF. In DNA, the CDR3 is TGTGCCAGCAGCGGTGTCGCGGGAGATCAAGAGACCCAGTACTTC. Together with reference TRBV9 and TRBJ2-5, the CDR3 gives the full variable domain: DSGVTQTPKHLITATGQRVTLRCSPRSGDLSVYWYQQSLDQGLQFLIQYYNGEERAKGNILERFSAQQFPDLHSELNLSSLELGDSALYFCASSGVAGDQETQYFGPGTRLLVL.

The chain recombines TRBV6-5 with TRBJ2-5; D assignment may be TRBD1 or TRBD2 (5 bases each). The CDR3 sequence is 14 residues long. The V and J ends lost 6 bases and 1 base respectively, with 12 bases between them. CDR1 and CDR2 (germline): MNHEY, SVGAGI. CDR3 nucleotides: TGTGCCAGCAGCAGGAGAGGGACCCAAGAGACCCAGTACTTC. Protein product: CASSRRGTQETQYF.

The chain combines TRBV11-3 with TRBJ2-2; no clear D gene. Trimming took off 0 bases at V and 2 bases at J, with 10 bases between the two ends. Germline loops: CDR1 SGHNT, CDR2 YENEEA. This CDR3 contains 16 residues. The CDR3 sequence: CASSLDNSLNTGELFF. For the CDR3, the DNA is TGTGCCAGCAGCTTAGATAACAGTCTAAACACCGGGGAGCTGTTTTTT. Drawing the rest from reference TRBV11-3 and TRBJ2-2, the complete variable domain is EAGVVQSPRYKIIEKKQPVAFWCNPISGHNTLYWYLQNLGQGPELLIRYENEEAVDDSQLPKDRFSAERLKGVDSTLKIQPAELGDSAVYLCASSLDNSLNTGELFFGEGSRLTVL.

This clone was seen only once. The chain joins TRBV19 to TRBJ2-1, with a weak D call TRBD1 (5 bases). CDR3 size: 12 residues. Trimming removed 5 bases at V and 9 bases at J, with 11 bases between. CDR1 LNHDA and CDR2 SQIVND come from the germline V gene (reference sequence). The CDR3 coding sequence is TGTGCCAGTAGTGCCACAGGCGGTGAGCAGTTCTTC. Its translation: CASSATGGEQFF.

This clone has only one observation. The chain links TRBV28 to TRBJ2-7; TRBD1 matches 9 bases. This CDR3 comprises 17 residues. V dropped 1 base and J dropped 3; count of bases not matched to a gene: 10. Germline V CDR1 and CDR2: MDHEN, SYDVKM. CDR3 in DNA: TGTGCCAGCAGTTTATCTATCGGGGGACAGGGTAACTACGAGCAGTACTTC. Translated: CASSLSIGGQGNYEQYF. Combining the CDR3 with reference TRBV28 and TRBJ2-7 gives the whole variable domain DVKVTQSSRYLVKRTGEKVFLECVQDMDHENMFWYRQDPGLGLRLIYFSYDVKMKEKGDIPEGYSVSREKKERFSLILESASTNQTSMYLCASSLSIGGQGNYEQYFGPGTRLTVT.

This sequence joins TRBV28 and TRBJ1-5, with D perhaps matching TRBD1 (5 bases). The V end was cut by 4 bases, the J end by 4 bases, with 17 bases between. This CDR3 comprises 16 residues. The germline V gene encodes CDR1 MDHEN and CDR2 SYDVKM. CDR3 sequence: CASSSGIGVGNQPQHF. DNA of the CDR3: TGTGCCAGCAGTTCCGGGATAGGGGTGGGTAATCAGCCCCAGCATTTT.

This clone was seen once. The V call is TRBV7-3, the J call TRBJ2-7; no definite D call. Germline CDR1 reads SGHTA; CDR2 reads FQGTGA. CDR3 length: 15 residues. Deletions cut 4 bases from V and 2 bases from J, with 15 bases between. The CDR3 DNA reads TGTGCCAGCAGCTCAAGGGCTACCACCCCCTACGAGCAGTACTTC. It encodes CASSSRATTPYEQYF.

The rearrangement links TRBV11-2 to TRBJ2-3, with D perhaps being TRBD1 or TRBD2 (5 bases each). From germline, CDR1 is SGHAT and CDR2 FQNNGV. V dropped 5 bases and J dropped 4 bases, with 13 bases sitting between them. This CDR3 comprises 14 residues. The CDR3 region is CASSPRGRADTQYF. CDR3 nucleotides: TGTGCCAGCAGCCCTCGGGGCAGGGCAGATACGCAGTATTTT.

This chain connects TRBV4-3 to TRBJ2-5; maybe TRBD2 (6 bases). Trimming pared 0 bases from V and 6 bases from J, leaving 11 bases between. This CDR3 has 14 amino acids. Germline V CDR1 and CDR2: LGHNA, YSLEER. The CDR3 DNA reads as TGCGCCAGCAGCCAAGAGGTAGCGGCGAAGACCCAGTACTTC. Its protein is CASSQEVAAKTQYF.

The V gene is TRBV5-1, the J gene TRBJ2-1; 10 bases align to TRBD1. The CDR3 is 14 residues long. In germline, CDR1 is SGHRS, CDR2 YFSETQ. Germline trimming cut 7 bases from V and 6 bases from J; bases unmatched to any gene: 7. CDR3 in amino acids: CASCRQGASNEQFF. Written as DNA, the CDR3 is TGCGCCAGCTGTAGACAGGGGGCGAGCAATGAGCAGTTCTTC.

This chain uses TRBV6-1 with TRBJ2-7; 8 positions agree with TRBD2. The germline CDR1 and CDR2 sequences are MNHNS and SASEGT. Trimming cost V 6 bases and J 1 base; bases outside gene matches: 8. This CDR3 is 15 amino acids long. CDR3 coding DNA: TGTGCCAGCAGCTCCCACAGCGGGAGTTCCTACGAGCAGTACTTC. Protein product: CASSSHSGSSYEQYF.

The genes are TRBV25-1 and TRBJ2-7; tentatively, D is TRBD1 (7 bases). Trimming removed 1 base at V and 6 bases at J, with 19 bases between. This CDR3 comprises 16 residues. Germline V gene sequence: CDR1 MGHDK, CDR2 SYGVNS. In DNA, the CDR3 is TGTGCCAGCAGTGAATTGGGCAGGGGGGACCTGGGCGAGCAGTACTTC. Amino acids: CASSELGRGDLGEQYF.

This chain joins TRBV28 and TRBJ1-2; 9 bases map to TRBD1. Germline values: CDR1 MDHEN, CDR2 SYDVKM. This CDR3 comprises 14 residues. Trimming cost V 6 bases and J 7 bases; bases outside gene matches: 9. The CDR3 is CASSRDRASVGYTF. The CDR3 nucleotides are TGTGCCAGCAGCCGGGACAGGGCTTCGGTTGGCTACACCTTC.

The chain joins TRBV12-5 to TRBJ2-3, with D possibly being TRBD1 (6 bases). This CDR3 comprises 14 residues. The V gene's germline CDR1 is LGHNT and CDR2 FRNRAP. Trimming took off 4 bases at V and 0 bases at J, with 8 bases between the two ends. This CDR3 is CASGSGQSTDTQYF. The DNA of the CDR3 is TGTGCTAGTGGTTCGGGACAAAGCACAGATACGCAGTATTTT.

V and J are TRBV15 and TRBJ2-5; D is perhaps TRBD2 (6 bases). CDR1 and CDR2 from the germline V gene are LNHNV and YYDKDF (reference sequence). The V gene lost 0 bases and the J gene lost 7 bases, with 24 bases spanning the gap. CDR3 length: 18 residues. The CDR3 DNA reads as TGTGCCACCAGCAGAGATGTTGGTCAACGGGAGACAAGATGGACCCAGTACTTC. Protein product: CATSRDVGQRETRWTQYF.

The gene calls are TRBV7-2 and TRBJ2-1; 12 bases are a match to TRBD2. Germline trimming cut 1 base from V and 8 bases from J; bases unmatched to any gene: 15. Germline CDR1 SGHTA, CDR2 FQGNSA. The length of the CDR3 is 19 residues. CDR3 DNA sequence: TGTGCCAGCAGCTTAGGGGCCCTGACTAGCGGGAGAGAGAAGGATGAGCAGTTCTTC. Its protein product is CASSLGALTSGREKDEQFF.

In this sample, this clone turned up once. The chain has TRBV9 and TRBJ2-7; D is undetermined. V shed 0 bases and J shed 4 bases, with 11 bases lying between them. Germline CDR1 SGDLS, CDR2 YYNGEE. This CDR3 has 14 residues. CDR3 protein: CASSVDFAPYEQYF. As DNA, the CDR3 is TGTGCCAGCAGCGTAGATTTTGCCCCTTACGAGCAGTACTTC.

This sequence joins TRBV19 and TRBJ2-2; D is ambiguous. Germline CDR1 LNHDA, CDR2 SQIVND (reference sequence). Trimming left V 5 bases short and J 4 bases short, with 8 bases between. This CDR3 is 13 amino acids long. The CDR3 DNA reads TGTGCCAGTAGTGGGGTCGGCACCGGGGAGCTGTTTTTT. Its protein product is CASSGVGTGELFF.

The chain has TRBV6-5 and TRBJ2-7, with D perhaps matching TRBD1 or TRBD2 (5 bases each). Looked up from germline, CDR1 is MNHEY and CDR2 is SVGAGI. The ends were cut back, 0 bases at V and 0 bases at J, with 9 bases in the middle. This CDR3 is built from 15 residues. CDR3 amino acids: CASSYSGTASYEQYF. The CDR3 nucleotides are TGTGCCAGCAGTTACTCCGGGACCGCCTCCTACGAGCAGTACTTC.